This T cell receptor (beta chain) was sequenced for a study of blood T cell repertoires in COVID-19. Study information: Whether acute or convalescent, the COVID-19 samples came from the United States, Italy and Spain.

As processed by the authors: Nucleated cell number was recorded as an estimate derived from reference gene primer amplification. TCRdb keeps only in-frame clones here, not all; method: immunoSEQ multiplex PCR. Clone size and V and J calls were adopted from that table, with D and trimming inferred from the DNA. The sample consists of about 190,000 clones, 90% of them appearing once. Germline V gene lookup returns CDR1 SGHTA and CDR2 FQGNSA. CDR3 length: 15 amino acids. Deletions cut 4 bases from V and 7 bases from J, with 17 bases between. The sequenced material came from peripheral blood. The sequence was obtained from a man aged 50-60 years with acute or convalescent COVID-19. The chain uses TRBV7-2 and TRBJ2-1; D is possibly TRBD1 (5 bases). The CDR3 is CASSWRRGASNEQFF. The CDR3 bases are TGTGCCAGCAGCTGGCGTAGGGGTGCGTCGAATGAGCAGTTCTTC.